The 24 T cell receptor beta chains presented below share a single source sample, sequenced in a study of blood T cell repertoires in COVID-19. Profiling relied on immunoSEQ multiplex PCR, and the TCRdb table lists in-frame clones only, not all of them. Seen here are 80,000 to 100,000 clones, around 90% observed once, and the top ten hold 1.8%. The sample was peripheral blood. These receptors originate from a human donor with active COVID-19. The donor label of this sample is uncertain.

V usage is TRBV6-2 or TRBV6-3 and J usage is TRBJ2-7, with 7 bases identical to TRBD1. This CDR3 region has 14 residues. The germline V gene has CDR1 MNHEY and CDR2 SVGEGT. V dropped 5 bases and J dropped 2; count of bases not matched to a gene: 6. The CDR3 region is CASSRSGGPYEQYF. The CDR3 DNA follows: TGTGCCAGCAGTAGGTCAGGGGGACCCTACGAGCAGTACTTC.

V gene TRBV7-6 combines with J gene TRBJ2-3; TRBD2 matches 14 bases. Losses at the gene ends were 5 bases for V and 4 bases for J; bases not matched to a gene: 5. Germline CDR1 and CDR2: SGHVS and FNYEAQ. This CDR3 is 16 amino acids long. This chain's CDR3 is CASSVTSGGAADTQYF. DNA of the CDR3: TGTGCCAGCAGCGTGACTAGCGGGGGGGCCGCAGATACGCAGTATTTT. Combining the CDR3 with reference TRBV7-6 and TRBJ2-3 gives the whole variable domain GAGVSQSPRYKVTKRGQDVALRCDPISGHVSLYWYRQALGQGPEFLTYFNYEAQQDKSGLPNDRFSAERPEGSISTLTIQRTEQRDSAMYRCASSVTSGGAADTQYFGPGTRLTVL.

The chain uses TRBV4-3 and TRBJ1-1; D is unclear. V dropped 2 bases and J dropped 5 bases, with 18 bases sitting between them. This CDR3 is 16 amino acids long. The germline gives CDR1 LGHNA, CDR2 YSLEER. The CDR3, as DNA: TGCGCCAGCAGCCAATACCTTGAAGACAACTGGACTGAAGCTTTCTTT. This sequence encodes CASSQYLEDNWTEAFF.

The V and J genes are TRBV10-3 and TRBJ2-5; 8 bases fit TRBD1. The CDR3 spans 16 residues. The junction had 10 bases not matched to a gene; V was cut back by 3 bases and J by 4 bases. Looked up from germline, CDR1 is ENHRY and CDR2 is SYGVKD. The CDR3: CAISEHPDRGGETQYF. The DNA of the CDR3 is TGTGCCATCAGTGAACACCCCGACAGGGGAGGAGAGACCCAGTACTTC.

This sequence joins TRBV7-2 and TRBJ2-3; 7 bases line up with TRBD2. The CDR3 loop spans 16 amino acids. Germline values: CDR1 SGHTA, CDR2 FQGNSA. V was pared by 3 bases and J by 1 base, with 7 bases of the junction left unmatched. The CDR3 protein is CASSFTIAGGTDTQYF. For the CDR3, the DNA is TGTGCCAGCAGCTTCACGATAGCGGGCGGCACAGATACGCAGTATTTT.

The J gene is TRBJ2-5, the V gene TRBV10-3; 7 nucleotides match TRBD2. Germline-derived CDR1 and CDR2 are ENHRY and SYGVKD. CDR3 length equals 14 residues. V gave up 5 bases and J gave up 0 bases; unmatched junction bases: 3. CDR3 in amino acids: CAISQLADQETQYF. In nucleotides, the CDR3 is TGTGCCATCAGTCAGCTAGCGGACCAAGAGACCCAGTACTTC.

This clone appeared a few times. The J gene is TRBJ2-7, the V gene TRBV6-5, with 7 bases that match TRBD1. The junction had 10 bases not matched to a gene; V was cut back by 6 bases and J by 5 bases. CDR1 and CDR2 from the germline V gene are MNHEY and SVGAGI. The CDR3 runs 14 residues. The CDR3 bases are TGTGCCAGCAGCAGAACCGGGACAGTGCACGAGCAGTACTTC. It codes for CASSRTGTVHEQYF.

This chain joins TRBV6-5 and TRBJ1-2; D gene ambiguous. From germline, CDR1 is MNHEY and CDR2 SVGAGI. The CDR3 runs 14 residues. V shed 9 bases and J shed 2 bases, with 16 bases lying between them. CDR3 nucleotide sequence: TGTGCCAGAGAATGGAAGGGAGTCAACTATGGCTACACCTTC. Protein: CAREWKGVNYGYTF.

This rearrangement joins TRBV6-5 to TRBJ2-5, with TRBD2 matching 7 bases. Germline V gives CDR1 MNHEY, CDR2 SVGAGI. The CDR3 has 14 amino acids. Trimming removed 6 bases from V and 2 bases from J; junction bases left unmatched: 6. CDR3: CASSGTGGQETQYF. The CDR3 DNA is TGTGCCAGCAGCGGCACGGGGGGTCAAGAGACCCAGTACTTC.

CDR3 region: CASSPGSNAQFF. The CDR3 DNA is TGTGCCAGCAGCCCGGGTAGTAATGCTCAGTTCTTC. This rearrangement joins TRBV7-2 to TRBJ2-1; D unclear. CDR3 length: 12 amino acids. V was clipped by 5 bases and J by 13 bases, with 15 bases between them. Germline V lookup: CDR1 SGHTA, CDR2 FQGNSA.

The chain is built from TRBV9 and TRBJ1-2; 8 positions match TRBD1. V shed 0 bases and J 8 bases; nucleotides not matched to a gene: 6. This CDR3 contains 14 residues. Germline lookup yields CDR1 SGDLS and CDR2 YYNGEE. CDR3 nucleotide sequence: TGTGCCAGCAGCGTAGCCGGACAGGGAGACGGCTACACCTTC. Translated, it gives CASSVAGQGDGYTF.

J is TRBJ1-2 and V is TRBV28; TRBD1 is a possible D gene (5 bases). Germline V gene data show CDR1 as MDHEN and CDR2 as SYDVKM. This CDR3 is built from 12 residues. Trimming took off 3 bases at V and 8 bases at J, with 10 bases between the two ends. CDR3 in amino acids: CASSFRVGGYTF. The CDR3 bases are TGTGCCAGCAGTTTCAGGGTGGGAGGCTACACCTTC.

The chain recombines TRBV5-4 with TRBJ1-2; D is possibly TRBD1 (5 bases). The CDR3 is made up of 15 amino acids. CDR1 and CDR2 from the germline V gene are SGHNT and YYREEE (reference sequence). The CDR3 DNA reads TGTGCTGCGAGAGGGGTGGGAGGGCCGAACTATGGCTACACCTTC. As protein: CAARGVGGPNYGYTF.

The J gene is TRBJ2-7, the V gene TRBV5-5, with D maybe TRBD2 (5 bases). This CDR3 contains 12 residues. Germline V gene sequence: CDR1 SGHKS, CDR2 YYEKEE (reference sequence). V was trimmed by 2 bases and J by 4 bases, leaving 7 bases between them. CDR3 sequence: CASSLREYEQYF. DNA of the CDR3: TGTGCCAGCAGCTTAAGGGAGTACGAGCAGTACTTC.

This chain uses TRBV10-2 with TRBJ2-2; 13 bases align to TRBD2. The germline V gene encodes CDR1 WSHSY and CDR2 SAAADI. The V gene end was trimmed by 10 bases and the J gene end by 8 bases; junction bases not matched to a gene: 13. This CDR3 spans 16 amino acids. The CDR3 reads CATRGLAGVLEGELFF. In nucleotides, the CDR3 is TGCGCCACAAGAGGACTAGCGGGGGTGTTGGAGGGGGAGCTGTTTTTT.

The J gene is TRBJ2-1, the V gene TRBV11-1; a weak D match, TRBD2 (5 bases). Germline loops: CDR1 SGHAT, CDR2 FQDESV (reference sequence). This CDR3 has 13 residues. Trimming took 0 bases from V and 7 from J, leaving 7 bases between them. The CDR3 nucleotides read TGTGCCAGCAGCTTAGCGCGCGGGAATGAGCAGTTCTTC. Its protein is CASSLARGNEQFF.

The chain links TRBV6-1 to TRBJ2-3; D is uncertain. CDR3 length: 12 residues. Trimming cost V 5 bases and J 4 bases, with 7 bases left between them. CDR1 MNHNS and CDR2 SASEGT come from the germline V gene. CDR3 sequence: CASSPLSDTQYF. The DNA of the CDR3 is TGTGCCAGCAGTCCCCTATCAGATACGCAGTATTTT.

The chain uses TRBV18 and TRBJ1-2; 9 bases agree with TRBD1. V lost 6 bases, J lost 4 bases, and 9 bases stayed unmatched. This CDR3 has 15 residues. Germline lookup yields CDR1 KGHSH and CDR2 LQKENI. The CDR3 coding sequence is TGTGCCAGCTCGCCCACAGGGGGCGAAGGCTATGGCTACACCTTC. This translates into CASSPTGGEGYGYTF.

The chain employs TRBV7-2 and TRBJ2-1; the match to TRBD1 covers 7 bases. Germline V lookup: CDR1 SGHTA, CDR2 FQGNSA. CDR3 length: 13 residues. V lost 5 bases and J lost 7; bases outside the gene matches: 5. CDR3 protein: CASSQDRANEQFF. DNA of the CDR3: TGTGCCAGCAGCCAAGACAGGGCAAATGAGCAGTTCTTC.

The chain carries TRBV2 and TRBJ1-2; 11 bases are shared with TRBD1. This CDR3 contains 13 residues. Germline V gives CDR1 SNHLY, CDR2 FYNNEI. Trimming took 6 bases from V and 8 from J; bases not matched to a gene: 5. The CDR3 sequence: CASRGTGGGGYTF. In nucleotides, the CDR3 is TGTGCCAGCAGGGGGACAGGGGGTGGCGGCTACACCTTC. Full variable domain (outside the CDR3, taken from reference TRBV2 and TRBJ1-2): EPEVTQTPSHQVTQMGQEVILRCVPISNHLYFYWYRQILGQKVEFLVSFYNNEISEKSEIFDDQFSVERPDGSNFTLKIRSTKLEDSAMYFCASRGTGGGGYTFGSGTRLTVV.

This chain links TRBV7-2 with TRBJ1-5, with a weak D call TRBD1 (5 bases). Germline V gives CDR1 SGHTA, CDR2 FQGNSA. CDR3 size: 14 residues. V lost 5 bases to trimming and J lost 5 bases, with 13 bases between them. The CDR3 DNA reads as TGTGCCAGCAGCCCCCGGGGGGGGTATCAGCCCCAGCATTTT. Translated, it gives CASSPRGGYQPQHF.

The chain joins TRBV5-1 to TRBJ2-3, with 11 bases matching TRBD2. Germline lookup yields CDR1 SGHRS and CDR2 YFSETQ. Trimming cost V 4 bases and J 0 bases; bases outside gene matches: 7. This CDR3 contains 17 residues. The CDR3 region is CASSLGASGGSTDTQYF. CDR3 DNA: TGCGCCAGCAGCCTGGGGGCTAGCGGGGGGAGCACAGATACGCAGTATTTT.

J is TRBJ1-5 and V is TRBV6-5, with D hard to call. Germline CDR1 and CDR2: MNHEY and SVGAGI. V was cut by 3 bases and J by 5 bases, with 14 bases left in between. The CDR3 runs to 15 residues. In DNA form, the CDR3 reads TGTGCCAGCAGTTATTCCAGGAATCGTGATCAGCCCCAGCATTTT. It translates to CASSYSRNRDQPQHF.

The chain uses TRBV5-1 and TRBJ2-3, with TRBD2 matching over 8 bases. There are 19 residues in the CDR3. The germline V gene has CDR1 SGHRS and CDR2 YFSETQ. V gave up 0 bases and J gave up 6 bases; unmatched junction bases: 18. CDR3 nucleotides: TGCGCCAGCAGCTTGGCCTCTCTAATCGCGGGGGGCCGGGGGGATACGCAGTATTTT. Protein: CASSLASLIAGGRGDTQYF.